These T cell receptor beta chains were read from a single sample in a study. A single record per CDR3 protein comes from TCRdb applying MiXCR to the 5' RACE reads. Of 20,000 to 25,000 distinct CDR3 sequences listed, around 30% were seen once; the top ten hold approximately 2.2%. The source material was tumor-infiltrating naive CD4+ T cells sorted from the breast tumor. These receptors originate from a female donor with breast cancer. Both conserved end residues are trimmed from each CDR3. The size of a clone is reported for some rows only, either as once, few or many, or as a class for expanded clones.

len	abundance	v_gene	j_gene	CDR3aa
11	.	TRBV4-1	TRBJ2-7	ASSPGPSYEQY
13	few	TRBV7-2	TRBJ2-7	ASSLTSGGFYEQY
14	many	TRBV11-2	TRBJ2-2	ASSSRTRANTGELF
11	.	TRBV30	TRBJ1-1	AWMGQKNTEAF
16	medium-sized	TRBV5-1	TRBJ1-3	ASSSKSPGQGAGNTIY
11	.	TRBV4-2	TRBJ2-1	ASSQESYNEQL
10	.	TRBV6-6	TRBJ1-4	ASSYSGEKLF
13	few	TRBV7-8	TRBJ1-1	ASRTHPRGGTEAF
14	once	TRBV13	TRBJ1-1	ASSLNRITGRTEAF
15	.	TRBV11-2	TRBJ2-1	ASSLAYRSSSYNEQF
12	.	TRBV12-3/TRBV12-4	TRBJ1-1	ASSSRQVNTEAF
13	few	TRBV19	TRBJ1-1	ASSMWGGLNTEAF
11	.	TRBV20-1	TRBJ2-3	SARGGAGNTQY
13	.	TRBV7-3	TRBJ2-1	ASSHRSGGYNEQF
12	many	TRBV3-1	TRBJ1-1	ASSQVAGDTEAF
12	many	TRBV5-1	TRBJ1-1	ASTLGGASTEAF
12	.	TRBV6-2/TRBV6-3	TRBJ2-7	ASSSDPEDREQY
11	.	TRBV6-5	TRBJ1-5	ASSFQINQPQH
13	few	TRBV11-3	TRBJ2-1	ASSLASGKYDEQF
14	.	TRBV5-1	TRBJ2-1	ASSLTGISSYNEQF
13	few	TRBV6-6	TRBJ2-1	ASTPTGVRYNEQF
12	few	TRBV28	TRBJ2-7	ASRMTGPSYEQY
12	.	TRBV12-3/TRBV12-4	TRBJ2-7	ASRFPAGGCEQY
12	.	TRBV7-9	TRBJ2-7	ASSPPGISYEQY